The sequence of this T cell receptor beta chain was determined in a study of identical twins. Study results and limitations: Within twin pairs, the out-of-frame alpha sequences they shared showed excess low generation probability.

This clonotype was counted ten times or more. Antigen: not known. The CDR3 covers 14 residues. V lost 3 bases to trimming and J lost 4 bases, with 13 bases between them. The germline V gene encodes CDR1 DFQATT and CDR2 SNEGSKA (reference sequence). TCRdb redid the calling of the 5' RACE reads with MiXCR, one entry per CDR3 protein. The data contain more than 650,000 distinct CDR3 sequences, roughly 6% of them singletons. The receptor was isolated from a man aged 18 to 30 in good health. This chain links TRBV20-1 with TRBJ2-1, with unresolved D. The sequencing input was naive T cells sorted from blood. CDR3 bases: TGCAGTGCTAGGCTCGCGGCCGAGTACAATGAGCAGTTCTTC. Encoded protein: CSARLAAEYNEQFF.